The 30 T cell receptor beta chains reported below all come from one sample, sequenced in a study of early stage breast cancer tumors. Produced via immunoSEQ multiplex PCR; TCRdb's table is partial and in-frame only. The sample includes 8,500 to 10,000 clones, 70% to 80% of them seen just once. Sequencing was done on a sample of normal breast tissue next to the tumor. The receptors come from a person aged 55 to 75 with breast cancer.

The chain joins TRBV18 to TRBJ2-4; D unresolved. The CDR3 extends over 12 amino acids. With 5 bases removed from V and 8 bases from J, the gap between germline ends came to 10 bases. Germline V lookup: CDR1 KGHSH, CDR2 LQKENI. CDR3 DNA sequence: TGTGCCAGCTCAGTAGTATTCGACATTCAGTACTTC. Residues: CASSVVFDIQYF.

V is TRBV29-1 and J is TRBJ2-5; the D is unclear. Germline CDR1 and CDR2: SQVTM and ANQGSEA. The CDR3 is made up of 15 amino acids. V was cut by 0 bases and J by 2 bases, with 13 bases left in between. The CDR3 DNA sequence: TGCAGCGTTGAAGATACGGTGGGCAGACAAGAGACCCAGTACTTC. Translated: CSVEDTVGRQETQYF.

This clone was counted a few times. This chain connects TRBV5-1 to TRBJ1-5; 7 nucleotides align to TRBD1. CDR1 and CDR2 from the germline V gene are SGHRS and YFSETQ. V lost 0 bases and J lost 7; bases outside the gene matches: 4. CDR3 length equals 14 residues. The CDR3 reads CASSLDDRVQPQHF. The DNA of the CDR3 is TGCGCCAGCAGCTTGGACGACAGGGTCCAGCCCCAGCATTTT.

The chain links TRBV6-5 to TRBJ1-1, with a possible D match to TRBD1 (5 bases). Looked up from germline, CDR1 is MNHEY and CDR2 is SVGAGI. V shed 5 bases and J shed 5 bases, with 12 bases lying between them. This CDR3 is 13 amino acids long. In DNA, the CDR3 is TGTGCCAGCAGTACATCGGGGGGTACTGAAGCTTTCTTT. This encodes CASSTSGGTEAFF.

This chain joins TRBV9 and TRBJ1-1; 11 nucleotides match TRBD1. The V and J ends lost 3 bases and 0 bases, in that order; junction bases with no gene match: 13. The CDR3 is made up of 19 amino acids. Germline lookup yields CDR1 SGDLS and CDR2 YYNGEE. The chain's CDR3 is CASSDGQGAIRGVNTEAFF. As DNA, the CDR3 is TGTGCCAGCAGCGATGGACAGGGGGCGATCCGGGGGGTGAACACTGAAGCTTTCTTT.

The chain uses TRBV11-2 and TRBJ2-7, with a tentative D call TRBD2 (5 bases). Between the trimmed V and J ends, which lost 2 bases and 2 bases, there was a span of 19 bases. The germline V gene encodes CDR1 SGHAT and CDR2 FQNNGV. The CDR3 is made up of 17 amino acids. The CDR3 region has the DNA TGTGCCAGCAGCTTAACCCCGTCGCGGGTAGGGCCCTACGAGCAGTACTTC. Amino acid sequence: CASSLTPSRVGPYEQYF. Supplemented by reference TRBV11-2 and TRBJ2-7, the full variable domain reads EAGVAQSPRYKIIEKRQSVAFWCNPISGHATLYWYQQILGQGPKLLIQFQNNGVVDDSQLPKDRFSAERLKGVDSTLKIQPAKLEDSAVYLCASSLTPSRVGPYEQYFGPGTRLTVT.

The CDR3: CSVFGGLAGEYEQYF. CDR3 nucleotide sequence: TGCAGCGTGTTCGGGGGGTTAGCGGGAGAATACGAGCAGTACTTC. The rearrangement links TRBV29-1 to TRBJ2-7; TRBD2 matches at 9 bases. CDR3 length: 15 residues. V lost 6 bases, J lost 4 bases, and 13 bases stayed unmatched. Germline CDR1 reads SQVTM; CDR2 reads ANQGSEA.

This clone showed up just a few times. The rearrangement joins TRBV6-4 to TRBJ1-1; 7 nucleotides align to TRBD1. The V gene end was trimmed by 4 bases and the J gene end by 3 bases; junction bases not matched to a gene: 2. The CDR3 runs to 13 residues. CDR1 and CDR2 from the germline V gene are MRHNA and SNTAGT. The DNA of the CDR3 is TGTGCCAGCAGTGCAACAGGGGACACTGAAGCTTTCTTT. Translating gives CASSATGDTEAFF.

The CDR3 here is CSVEMGQGAYYGYTF. The CDR3 bases are TGCAGCGTTGAAATGGGACAGGGGGCTTACTATGGCTACACCTTC. This chain uses TRBV29-1 with TRBJ1-2; 12 nucleotides agree with TRBD1. The CDR3 totals 15 residues. Losses at the gene ends were 2 bases for V and 3 bases for J; bases not matched to a gene: 4. Germline V gives CDR1 SQVTM, CDR2 ANQGSEA.

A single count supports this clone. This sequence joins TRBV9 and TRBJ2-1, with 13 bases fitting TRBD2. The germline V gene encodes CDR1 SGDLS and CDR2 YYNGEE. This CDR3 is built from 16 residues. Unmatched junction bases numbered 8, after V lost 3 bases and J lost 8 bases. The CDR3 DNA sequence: TGTGCCAGCAGCGCCGGACTAGCGGGAGTAGGGTATGAGCAGTTCTTC. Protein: CASSAGLAGVGYEQFF.

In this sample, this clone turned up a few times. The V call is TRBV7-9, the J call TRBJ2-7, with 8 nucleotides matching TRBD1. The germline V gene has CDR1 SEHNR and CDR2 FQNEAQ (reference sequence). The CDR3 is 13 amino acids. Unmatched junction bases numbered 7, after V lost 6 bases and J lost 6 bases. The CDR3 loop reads CASRYRTGTEQYF. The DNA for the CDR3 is TGTGCCAGCAGATACAGGACAGGGACCGAGCAGTACTTC.

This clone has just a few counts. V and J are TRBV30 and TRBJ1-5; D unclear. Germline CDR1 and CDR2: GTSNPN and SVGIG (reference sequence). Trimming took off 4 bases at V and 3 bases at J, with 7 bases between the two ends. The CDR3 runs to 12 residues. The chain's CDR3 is CAWNYPNQPQHF. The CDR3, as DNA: TGTGCCTGGAACTACCCCAATCAGCCCCAGCATTTT. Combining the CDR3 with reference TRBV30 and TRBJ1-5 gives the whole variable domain SQTIHQWPATLVQPVGSPLSLECTVEGTSNPNLYWYRQAAGRGLQLLFYSVGIGQISSEVPQNLSASRPQDRQFILSSKKLLLSDSGFYLCAWNYPNQPQHFGDGTRLSIL.

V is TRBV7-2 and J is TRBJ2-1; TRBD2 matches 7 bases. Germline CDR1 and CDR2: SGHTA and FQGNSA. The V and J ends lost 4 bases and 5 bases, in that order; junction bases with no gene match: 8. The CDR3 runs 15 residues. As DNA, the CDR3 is TGTGCCAGCAGCTCTTCTAGCGGTCTTCACAATGAGCAGTTCTTC. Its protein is CASSSSSGLHNEQFF.

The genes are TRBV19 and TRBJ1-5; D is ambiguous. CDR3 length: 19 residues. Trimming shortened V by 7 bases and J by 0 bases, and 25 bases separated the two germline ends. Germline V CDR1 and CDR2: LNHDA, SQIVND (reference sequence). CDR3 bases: TGTGCCAGTACCCACGGGGAGTCTAGGGCCACACTTAGCAATCAGCCCCAGCATTTT. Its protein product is CASTHGESRATLSNQPQHF. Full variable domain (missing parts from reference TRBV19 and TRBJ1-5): DGGITQSPKYLFRKEGQNVTLSCEQNLNHDAMYWYRQDPGQGLRLIYYSQIVNDFQKGDIAEGYSVSREKKESFPLTVTSAQKNPTAFYLCASTHGESRATLSNQPQHFGDGTRLSIL.

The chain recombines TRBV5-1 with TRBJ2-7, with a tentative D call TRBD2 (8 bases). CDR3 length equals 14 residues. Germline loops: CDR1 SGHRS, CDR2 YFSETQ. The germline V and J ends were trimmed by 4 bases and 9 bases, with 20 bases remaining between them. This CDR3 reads CASSDRDPRGGQYF. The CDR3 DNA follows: TGCGCCAGCAGCGACAGGGACCCCCGGGGGGGGCAGTACTTC.

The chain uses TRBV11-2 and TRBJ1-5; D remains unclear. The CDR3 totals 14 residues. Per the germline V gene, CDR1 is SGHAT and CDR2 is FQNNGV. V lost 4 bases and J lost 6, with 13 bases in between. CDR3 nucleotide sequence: TGTGCCAGCAGCTCCAGGAGGAAGGGTCAGCCCCAGCATTTT. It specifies CASSSRRKGQPQHF.

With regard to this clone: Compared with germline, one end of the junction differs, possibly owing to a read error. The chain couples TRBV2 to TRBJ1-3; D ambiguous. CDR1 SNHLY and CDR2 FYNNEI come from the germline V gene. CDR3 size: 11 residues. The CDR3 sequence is CASRTGNTMYF. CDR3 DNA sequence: TGTGCCAGCAGGACGGGAAACACCATGTATTTT.

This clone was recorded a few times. CDR3 nucleotide sequence: TGCGCCAGCAGCTTGGAGGGCGGGGATGGCTACACCTTC. This encodes CASSLEGGDGYTF. The J gene is TRBJ1-2, the V gene TRBV5-1; D unresolved. Germline V gene sequence: CDR1 SGHRS, CDR2 YFSETQ. This CDR3 has 13 residues. The V gene lost 0 bases and the J gene lost 6 bases, with 9 bases spanning the gap.

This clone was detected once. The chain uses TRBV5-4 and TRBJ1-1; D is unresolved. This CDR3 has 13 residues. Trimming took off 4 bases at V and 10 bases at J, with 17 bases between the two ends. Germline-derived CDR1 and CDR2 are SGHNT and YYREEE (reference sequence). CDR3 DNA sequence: TGTGCCAGCAGCACGGACCCCCCTCGGGGAGCTTTCTTT. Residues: CASSTDPPRGAFF. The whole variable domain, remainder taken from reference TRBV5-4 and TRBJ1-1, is ETGVTQSPTHLIKTRGQQVTLRCSSQSGHNTVSWYQQALGQGPQFIFQYYREEENGRGNFPPRFSGLQFPNYSSELNVNALELDDSALYLCASSTDPPRGAFFGQGTRLTVV.

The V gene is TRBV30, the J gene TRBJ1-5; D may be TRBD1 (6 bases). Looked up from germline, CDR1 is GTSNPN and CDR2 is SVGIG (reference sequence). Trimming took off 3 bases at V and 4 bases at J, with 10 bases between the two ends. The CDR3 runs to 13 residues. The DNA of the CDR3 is TGTGCCTGGAGCCGGCAGGGGAATCAGCCCCAGCATTTT. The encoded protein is CAWSRQGNQPQHF.

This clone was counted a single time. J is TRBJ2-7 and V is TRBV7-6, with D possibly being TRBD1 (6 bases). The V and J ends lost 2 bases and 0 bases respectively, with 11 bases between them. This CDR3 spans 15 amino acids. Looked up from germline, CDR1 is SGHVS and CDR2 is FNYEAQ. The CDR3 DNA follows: TGTGCCAGCAGCTTACAGGGGTCCAACTCCTACGAGCAGTACTTC. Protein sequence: CASSLQGSNSYEQYF.

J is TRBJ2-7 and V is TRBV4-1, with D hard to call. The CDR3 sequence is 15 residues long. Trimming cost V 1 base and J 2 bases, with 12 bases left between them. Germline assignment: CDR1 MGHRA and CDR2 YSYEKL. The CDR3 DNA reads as TGCGCCAGCAGCCAAGGGTTCAGTGTCGCCTACGAGCAGTACTTC. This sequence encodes CASSQGFSVAYEQYF.

CDR3 DNA sequence: TGTGCCAGCAGCTTGGGGGCCGGGGGGCGTCCTGAAGCTTTCTTT. Its translation is CASSLGAGGRPEAFF. The chain combines TRBV5-4 with TRBJ1-1, with a possible D match to TRBD1 (6 bases). CDR3 length: 15 amino acids. Germline V gene sequence: CDR1 SGHNT, CDR2 YYREEE (reference sequence). Trimming removed 0 bases at V and 6 bases at J, with 15 bases between.

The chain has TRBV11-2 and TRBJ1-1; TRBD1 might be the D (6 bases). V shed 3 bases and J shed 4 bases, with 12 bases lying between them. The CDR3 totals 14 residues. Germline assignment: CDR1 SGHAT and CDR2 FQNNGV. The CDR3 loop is CASSFRRGATEAFF. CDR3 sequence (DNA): TGTGCCAGCAGCTTCCGGCGGGGGGCCACTGAAGCTTTCTTT.

CDR3 residues: CASSYSYGRTYEQYF. The CDR3 DNA reads as TGTGCCAGCAGTTACTCGTACGGCAGGACCTACGAGCAGTACTTC. The chain combines TRBV6-5 with TRBJ2-7; no clear D. This CDR3 is built from 15 residues. Trimming shortened V by 0 bases and J by 2 bases, and 11 bases separated the two germline ends. The germline V gene encodes CDR1 MNHEY and CDR2 SVGAGI.

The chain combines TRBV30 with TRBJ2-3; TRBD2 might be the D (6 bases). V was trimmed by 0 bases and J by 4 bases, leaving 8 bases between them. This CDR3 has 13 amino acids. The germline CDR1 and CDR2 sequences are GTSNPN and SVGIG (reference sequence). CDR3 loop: CAWSVRGADTQYF. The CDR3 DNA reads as TGTGCCTGGAGTGTACGCGGGGCAGATACGCAGTATTTT.

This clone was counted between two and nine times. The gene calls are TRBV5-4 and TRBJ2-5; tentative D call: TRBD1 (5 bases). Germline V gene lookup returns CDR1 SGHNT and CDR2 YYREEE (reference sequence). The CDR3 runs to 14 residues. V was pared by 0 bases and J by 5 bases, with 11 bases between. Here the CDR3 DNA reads TGTGCCAGCAGCTTGGGTAGGGGCTGGGAGACCCAGTACTTC. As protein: CASSLGRGWETQYF.

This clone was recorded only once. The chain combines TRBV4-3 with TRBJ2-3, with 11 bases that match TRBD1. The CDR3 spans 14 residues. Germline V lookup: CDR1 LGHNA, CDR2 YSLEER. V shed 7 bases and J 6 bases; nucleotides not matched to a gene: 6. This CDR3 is CASTPDRGLDTQYF. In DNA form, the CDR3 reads TGCGCCAGCACCCCGGACAGGGGGCTGGATACGCAGTATTTT.

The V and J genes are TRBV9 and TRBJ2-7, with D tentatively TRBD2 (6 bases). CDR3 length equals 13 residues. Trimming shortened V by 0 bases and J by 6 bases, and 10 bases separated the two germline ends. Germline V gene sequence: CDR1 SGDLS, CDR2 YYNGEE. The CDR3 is CASSVVLGGEQYF. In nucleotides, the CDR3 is TGTGCCAGCAGCGTAGTTCTGGGGGGCGAGCAGTACTTC.

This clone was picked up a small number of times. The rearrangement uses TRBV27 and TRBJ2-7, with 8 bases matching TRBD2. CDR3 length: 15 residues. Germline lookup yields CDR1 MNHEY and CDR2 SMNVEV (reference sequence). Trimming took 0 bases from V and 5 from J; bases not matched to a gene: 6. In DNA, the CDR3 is TGTGCCAGCAGTTTATCTTCAGCGGGAGTAGACGAGCAGTACTTC. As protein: CASSLSSAGVDEQYF.